The next 11 T cell receptor beta chains were all read from a single sample in a study of post-analysis software for immune sequencing data. Study results and caveats: Comparison of patients with controls showed roughly five TRBV segments more frequent in patients, TRBV5-6, TRBV5-1 and TRBV20-1 among them.

TCR beta cDNA libraries included unique molecular identifiers. TCRdb reprocessed the PCR reads via MiXCR and lists one record per CDR3 protein. The sample has hundreds of thousands of distinct CDR3 sequences, 40% to 55% seen once; the top ten hold about an eighth. Their recognized antigens are unknown. The sample was blood. The source of these receptors is a girl aged 5 to 17 with multiple sclerosis.

A note on this clonotype: A read error may produce the germline difference seen at one junction end. This rearrangement joins TRBV10-2 to TRBJ2-7, with TRBD1 identical over 7 bases. There are 12 residues in the CDR3. Germline V CDR1 and CDR2: WSHSY, SAAADI. CDR3 sequence: CASGDSPYKQYF. The CDR3 DNA follows: TGCGCCAGCGGGGACAGTCCCTACAAGCAGTACTTC.

This clonotype was picked up a small number of times. The chain combines TRBV12-3 or TRBV12-4 with TRBJ2-3; D unresolved. The V and J ends lost 5 bases and 0 bases respectively, with 9 bases between them. There are 14 residues in the CDR3. CDR3 sequence (DNA): TGTGCCAGCAGTGCCCCGTCGAGCACAGATACGCAGTATTTT. Its protein is CASSAPSSTDTQYF.

This chain uses TRBV5-1 with TRBJ2-5; TRBD1 agrees at 7 bases. Judging by the DNA end, TRBJ2-7 fits better; the J call may be wrong. The CDR3 has 14 amino acids. CDR1 and CDR2 from the germline V gene are SGHRS and YFSETQ. The CDR3 loop reads CASSTLTGQAEQYF. The DNA of the CDR3 is TGCGCCAGCAGCACCCTTACCGGACAGGCCGAGCAGTACTTC.

In this sample, this clonotype turned up a few times. This chain connects TRBV20-1 to TRBJ2-7; perhaps TRBD1 as D (6 bases). The CDR3 runs 14 residues. Germline values: CDR1 DFQATT, CDR2 SNEGSKA (reference sequence). The V end was cut by 4 bases, the J end by 6 bases, with 19 bases between. CDR3 loop: CSAIPMGQGREQYF. CDR3 DNA sequence: TGCAGTGCTATCCCAATGGGGCAGGGGCGCGAGCAGTACTTC.

A few counts support this clonotype. The J gene is TRBJ2-7, the V gene TRBV11-2; D is ambiguous. The CDR3 runs 16 residues. V lost 5 bases and J lost 12, with 29 bases in between. The germline gives CDR1 SGHAT, CDR2 FQNNGV. CDR3 DNA sequence: TGTGCCAGCAGCCACGGTTATCTACGTCGTCGATCCATGGCGTACTTC. Its protein product is CASSHGYLRRRSMAYF.

The sample holds a few counts of this clonotype. The gene calls are TRBV20-1 and TRBJ1-2; perhaps TRBD1 as D (5 bases). Per the germline V gene, CDR1 is DFQATT and CDR2 is SNEGSKA (reference sequence). This CDR3 spans 14 amino acids. Deletions cut 3 bases from V and 2 bases from J, with 13 bases between. CDR3 DNA sequence: TGCAGTGCTAGCCTGACAGCACTAAACTATGGCTACACCTTC. The encoded protein is CSASLTALNYGYTF.

This clonotype was seen a few times. The rearrangement links TRBV7-2 to TRBJ2-7; 9 nucleotides match TRBD2. This CDR3 contains 14 residues. With V trimmed by 2 bases and J by 5 bases, 4 bases remained unmatched. CDR1 is SGHTA, CDR2 FQGNSA, per germline. CDR3 amino acids: CASSLSASGNEQYF. CDR3 nucleotides: TGTGCCAGCAGCTTATCCGCTAGCGGGAACGAGCAGTACTTC.

The CDR3 coding sequence is TGTGCCAGCAGCTTGTCGGGAGGAGGGTTCGATGGCTACACCTTC. Translating gives CASSLSGGGFDGYTF. The chain uses TRBV7-3 and TRBJ1-2; D remains ambiguous. The CDR3 sequence is 15 residues long. Trimming stripped 3 bases from V and 6 bases from J, with 17 bases between. Germline V gives CDR1 SGHTA, CDR2 FQGTGA.

The chain uses TRBV12-3 or TRBV12-4 and TRBJ1-5, with unresolved D. The CDR3 runs 13 residues. Trimming cost V 3 bases and J 7 bases, with 10 bases left between them. CDR3: CASSFSTGQPQHF. CDR3 bases: TGTGCCAGCAGTTTTTCTACCGGGCAGCCCCAGCATTTT.

The V and J genes are TRBV7-2 and TRBJ2-3; D not resolved. Looked up from germline, CDR1 is SGHTA and CDR2 is FQGNSA. V was cut by 8 bases and J by 5 bases, with 17 bases left in between. The CDR3 is made up of 14 amino acids. CDR3 nucleotide sequence: TGTGCCAGCGGCTCGACCGAGGCGGTAGATACGCAGTATTTT. This sequence encodes CASGSTEAVDTQYF.

This clonotype has a handful of counts. The rearrangement joins TRBV3-1 to TRBJ2-1; D gene unclear. This CDR3 contains 11 residues. Between the trimmed V and J ends, which lost 0 bases and 8 bases, there was a span of 2 bases. Germline V lookup: CDR1 LGHDT, CDR2 YNNKEL (reference sequence). Here the CDR3 reads CASSQDDEQFF. The CDR3 DNA is TGTGCCAGCAGCCAAGACGATGAGCAGTTCTTC.